Each of the 22 T cell receptor beta chains below was sequenced from the same sample in a study of cytomegalovirus exposure and HLA in healthy donors. The PCR ran on 60 Vbeta and 13 Jbeta primers. TCRdb's copy holds only in-frame clones and misses some; the assay was immunoSEQ multiplex PCR. The sample shows over 200,000 clones, around 76% of them seen only once. Specimen: PBMCs. These TCRs come from a woman between 40 and 50 years old in good health and CMV-seropositive.

The chain uses TRBV9 and TRBJ2-1; 10 nucleotides match TRBD2. The CDR3 loop spans 16 amino acids. V gave up 3 bases and J gave up 7 bases; unmatched junction bases: 10. Germline V gene sequence: CDR1 SGDLS, CDR2 YYNGEE. Here the CDR3 reads CASSARGASGSNEQFF. As DNA, the CDR3 is TGTGCCAGCAGCGCCCGAGGGGCTAGCGGGAGTAATGAGCAGTTCTTC.

CDR3 sequence (DNA): TGTGCCAGCAGCCGGGACAGGGGGGAGACCCAGTACTTC. Protein product: CASSRDRGETQYF. The chain employs TRBV7-7 and TRBJ2-5, with 11 bases identical to TRBD1. Germline V gene data show CDR1 as SSHAT and CDR2 as FNYEAQ (reference sequence). The length of the CDR3 is 13 residues. The V gene end was trimmed by 5 bases and the J gene end by 5 bases; junction bases not matched to a gene: 1.

The chain links TRBV4-1 to TRBJ2-7, with D possibly TRBD1 on 6 matching bases. The J call is doubtful: the DNA matches TRBJ2-5 better. The CDR3 loop spans 14 amino acids. Looked up from germline, CDR1 is MGHRA and CDR2 is YSYEKL. The CDR3 here is CASSQESRGETQYF. In DNA form, the CDR3 reads TGCGCCAGCAGCCAAGAATCCAGGGGTGAGACCCAGTACTTC.

The chain recombines TRBV5-1 with TRBJ1-2, with 11 positions matching TRBD1. Losses at the gene ends were 4 bases for V and 4 bases for J; bases not matched to a gene: 9. The CDR3 has 16 amino acids. From germline, CDR1 is SGHRS and CDR2 YFSETQ. CDR3 DNA sequence: TGCGCCAGCAGCGTTGGGACAGGGGGTGGCAGCTATGGCTACACCTTC. Translated: CASSVGTGGGSYGYTF.

The chain joins TRBV5-6 to TRBJ2-7; 10 bases map to TRBD1. CDR1 is SGHDT, CDR2 YYEEEE, per germline. J lost 5 bases, V lost 3 bases, and 11 bases had no gene match. This CDR3 is 16 amino acids long. The CDR3 protein is CASSWALGTGVNEQYF. The DNA for the CDR3 is TGTGCCAGCAGCTGGGCCTTGGGGACAGGGGTAAACGAGCAGTACTTC.

This clone was picked up one time. The chain links TRBV7-6 to TRBJ1-2; D possibly corresponds to TRBD1 (5 bases). CDR1 and CDR2 (germline): SGHVS, FNYEAQ. With 1 base removed from V and 8 bases from J, the gap between germline ends came to 14 bases. The CDR3 runs 14 residues. This CDR3 reads CASSLVGGSAGYTF. CDR3 sequence (DNA): TGTGCCAGCAGCTTAGTCGGGGGTTCGGCGGGCTACACCTTC.

The chain is built from TRBV5-1 and TRBJ1-1; 9 bases match TRBD1. Germline CDR1 is SGHRS and CDR2 is YFSETQ. V was pared by 0 bases and J by 1 base, with 4 bases of the junction left unmatched. This CDR3 region has 16 residues. This CDR3 is CASSLVGQGKNTEAFF. The CDR3 DNA follows: TGCGCCAGCAGCTTGGTCGGACAGGGGAAGAACACTGAAGCTTTCTTT.

The genes are TRBV13 and TRBJ1-4, with unresolved D. Germline CDR1 reads PRHDT; CDR2 reads FYEKMQ (reference sequence). V lost 5 bases, J lost 8 bases, and 21 bases lay in between. The CDR3 is made up of 16 amino acids. The chain's CDR3 is CASSQGGLTASEKLFF. CDR3 DNA: TGTGCCAGCAGCCAAGGAGGATTAACAGCAAGCGAAAAACTGTTTTTT.

The CDR3 bases are TGTGCCAGCAGTTCGGGCGGGGTGAACTACGAGCAGTACTTC. Translating gives CASSSGGVNYEQYF. The chain is built from TRBV6-1 and TRBJ2-7, with D possibly being TRBD2 (6 bases). Between the trimmed V and J ends, which lost 5 bases and 3 bases, there was a span of 14 bases. CDR1 MNHNS and CDR2 SASEGT come from the germline V gene. This CDR3 region has 14 residues.

This chain uses TRBV7-9 with TRBJ1-5, with D maybe TRBD1 (5 bases). With 6 bases removed from V and 2 bases from J, the gap between germline ends came to 14 bases. CDR3 length: 15 residues. From germline, CDR1 is SEHNR and CDR2 FQNEAQ (reference sequence). DNA for the CDR3: TGTGCCAGCAGGGGGGGAGGAGTGGGCAATCAGCCCCAGCATTTT. Translating it yields CASRGGGVGNQPQHF.

V gene TRBV7-2 combines with J gene TRBJ1-1; the D gene is possibly TRBD1 (5 bases). Trimming removed 5 bases at V and 13 bases at J, with 23 bases between. Germline V gene sequence: CDR1 SGHTA, CDR2 FQGNSA. The length of the CDR3 is 14 residues. The CDR3 coding sequence is TGTGCCAGCAGCACACCGGACCGGGGAGGGGTGGGTTTCTTT. Translation: CASSTPDRGGVGFF. The whole variable domain, filled in from reference TRBV7-2 and TRBJ1-1, reads GAGVSQSPSNKVTEKGKDVELRCDPISGHTALYWYRQSLGQGLEFLIYFQGNSAPDKSGLPSDRFSAERTGGSVSTLTIQRTQQEDSAVYLCASSTPDRGGVGFFGQGTRLTVV.

The J gene is TRBJ2-5, the V gene TRBV30; tentatively, D is TRBD1 (6 bases). There are 14 residues in the CDR3. Germline CDR1 is GTSNPN and CDR2 is SVGIG (reference sequence). Trimming pared 1 base from V and 0 bases from J, leaving 9 bases between. The CDR3 DNA is TGTGCCTGGAGTGCTGACAGGTACCAAGAGACCCAGTACTTC. It specifies CAWSADRYQETQYF.

This chain uses TRBV10-3 with TRBJ1-2, with a tentative D call TRBD1 (6 bases). Trimming removed 6 bases from V and 3 bases from J, with 11 bases in between. Germline V gene data show CDR1 as ENHRY and CDR2 as SYGVKD. This CDR3 contains 13 residues. The CDR3 DNA is TGTGCCATCAGGGTGGACAGCGACTATGGCTACACCTTC. It specifies CAIRVDSDYGYTF.

CDR3 residues: CASSPLNAGSHQETQYF. The CDR3 DNA follows: TGTGCCAGCAGCCCACTCAACGCAGGCAGCCACCAAGAGACCCAGTACTTC. This rearrangement joins TRBV4-2 to TRBJ2-5; D is unresolved. CDR1 is LGHNA, CDR2 YNFKEQ, per germline. Deletions cut 4 bases from V and 0 bases from J, with 18 bases between. CDR3 length: 17 residues.

This clone occurred a few times. V usage is TRBV19 and J usage is TRBJ2-6; 7 bases line up with TRBD2. V dropped 2 bases and J dropped 0; count of bases not matched to a gene: 7. This CDR3 is 18 amino acids long. Germline CDR1 LNHDA, CDR2 SQIVND (reference sequence). The CDR3 loop reads CASSILGGFLSGANVLTF. Here the CDR3 DNA reads TGTGCCAGTAGTATACTGGGGGGGTTCCTCTCTGGGGCCAACGTCCTGACTTTC. The full variable domain, in which reference TRBV19 and TRBJ2-6 provide the parts outside the CDR3, is DGGITQSPKYLFRKEGQNVTLSCEQNLNHDAMYWYRQDPGQGLRLIYYSQIVNDFQKGDIAEGYSVSREKKESFPLTVTSAQKNPTAFYLCASSILGGFLSGANVLTFGAGSRLTVL.

The V call is TRBV30, the J call TRBJ1-2; a weak D match, TRBD1 (6 bases). CDR3 length: 12 residues. The V gene lost 5 bases and the J gene lost 5 bases, with 12 bases spanning the gap. The V gene's germline CDR1 is GTSNPN and CDR2 SVGIG (reference sequence). CDR3 DNA: TGTGCCTGGCAGACAGGTCTTTATGGCTACACCTTC. Its translation is CAWQTGLYGYTF.

This chain links TRBV2 with TRBJ1-3; TRBD1 might be the D (5 bases). The germline V gene encodes CDR1 SNHLY and CDR2 FYNNEI. The V end was cut by 3 bases, the J end by 2 bases, with 5 bases between. The CDR3 extends over 13 amino acids. The CDR3 is CASSETAGNTIYF. The CDR3 DNA reads TGTGCCAGCAGTGAGACAGCTGGAAACACCATATATTTT.

This chain links TRBV27 with TRBJ1-4; 8 nucleotides agree with TRBD1. CDR1 is MNHEY, CDR2 SMNVEV, per germline (reference sequence). The CDR3 length is 15 residues. Trimming at V came to 3 bases and at J to 8 bases, leaving 8 bases not matched to a gene. The CDR3 loop reads CASSFSGTGVEKLFF. DNA of the CDR3: TGTGCCAGCAGTTTTTCCGGGACAGGCGTGGAAAAACTGTTTTTT. The full variable domain, completed using reference TRBV27 and TRBJ1-4, is EAQVTQNPRYLITVTGKKLTVTCSQNMNHEYMSWYRQDPGLGLRQIYYSMNVEVTDKGDVPEGYKVSRKEKRNFPLILESPSPNQTSLYFCASSFSGTGVEKLFFGSGTQLSVL.

The V call is TRBV28, the J call TRBJ2-2; the D gene is possibly TRBD2 (6 bases). This CDR3 region has 15 residues. Germline lookup yields CDR1 MDHEN and CDR2 SYDVKM. V lost 3 bases and J lost 4, with 12 bases in between. CDR3 DNA sequence: TGTGCCAGCAGTTTGGAGGGATGGGGCACCGGGGAGCTGTTTTTT. Its protein product is CASSLEGWGTGELFF.

The chain has TRBV5-4 and TRBJ1-1; D is possibly TRBD1 (6 bases). Germline CDR1 SGHNT, CDR2 YYREEE (reference sequence). V was cut by 1 base and J by 1 base, with 8 bases left in between. The CDR3 sequence is 14 residues long. This chain's CDR3 is CASSLTGRNTEAFF. For the CDR3, the DNA is TGTGCCAGCAGCTTGACAGGGAGGAACACTGAAGCTTTCTTT.

Here the CDR3 reads CASSSQVEGFNSPLHF. CDR3 in DNA: TGTGCCAGCAGCTCGCAGGTAGAGGGTTTCAATTCACCCCTCCACTTT. The J gene is TRBJ1-6, the V gene TRBV9; D unresolved. Trimming stripped 4 bases from V and 7 bases from J, with 18 bases between. This CDR3 spans 16 amino acids. Germline V gene data show CDR1 as SGDLS and CDR2 as YYNGEE.

Concerning this clone: The junction departs from germline at one end; a sequencing error may be responsible. This rearrangement joins TRBV7-9 to TRBJ2-7; D remains unclear. The CDR3 runs 13 residues. Germline assignment: CDR1 SEHNR and CDR2 FQNEAQ (reference sequence). This CDR3 reads CSSSPSGTYEQYF. CDR3 DNA: TGTTCCAGCAGCCCCTCAGGAACCTACGAGCAGTACTTC.